This note documents a single TCR beta chain sequence. Its antigen is not known. This CDR3 is 17 amino acids long. Isolated RNA was reverse transcribed in full, so expressed TCRB transcripts were sequenced. Profiling relied on immunoSEQ multiplex PCR, and the TCRdb table lists in-frame clones only, not all of them. The sample lists 250,000 to 300,000 clones, more than 13% occurring once. This entry is derived from a study of beta chain features in type 1 diabetes. The overall study: Sorted cells, about 99 million in number, were examined across all samples. Study-level results: There was a possibility that cDNA sequencing over-represented cells with high TCR expression. Type 1 diabetes patients showed a moderate but significant shortening of TCRB CDR3s in all four CD4+ subsets.

The sequence was obtained from a man aged 25-40 years with type 1 diabetes. Sequencing was done on a sample of naive CD4+ T cells from blood. This chain uses TRBV21-1 with TRBJ1-5; TRBD1 was called by the table and not checked on the DNA. TRBV21-1 is a pseudogene locus. The CDR3 sequence: CASSKVGWDRDNQPQHF. CDR3 sequence (DNA): TGTGCCAGCAGCAAAGTGGGGTGGGACAGGGACAATCAGCCCCAGCATTTT.